One sample yielded the 24 T cell receptor beta chains listed below, sequenced in a study of identical twins. In TCRdb, the 5' RACE reads were re-called with MiXCR into one record per CDR3 protein. Found here are 300,000 to 400,000 distinct CDR3 sequences, roughly an eighth of them singletons; the top ten hold 6% to 9%. The sample also formed part of further work on yellow fever vaccine responses in identical twins.

Sequencing was done on a sample of CD8+ T cells sorted from blood. The receptors stem from a woman aged 18-29 years in good health.

The chain is built from TRBV7-9 and TRBJ1-3, with unresolved D. V dropped 4 bases and J dropped 3 bases, with 7 bases sitting between them. The CDR3 runs to 13 residues. Germline CDR1 and CDR2: SEHNR and FQNEAQ (reference sequence). CDR3 in DNA: TGTGCCAGCAGCTCGGGGAATGGAAACACCATATATTTT. Translated, it gives CASSSGNGNTIYF.

This clonotype was seen more than once but under ten times. The rearrangement links TRBV27 to TRBJ2-7; 7 bases are shared with TRBD2. V was clipped by 0 bases and J by 2 bases; unmatched bases: 4. CDR3 size: 15 residues. Looked up from germline, CDR1 is MNHEY and CDR2 is SMNVEV (reference sequence). This chain's CDR3 is CASSLSSGPTYEQYF. In nucleotides, the CDR3 is TGTGCCAGCAGTTTATCTAGCGGGCCTACCTACGAGCAGTACTTC.

This clonotype was detected ten times or more. The chain employs TRBV29-1 and TRBJ2-5; 12 bases match TRBD2. Germline values: CDR1 SQVTM, CDR2 ANQGSEA. The CDR3 contains 16 residues. With V trimmed by 3 bases and J by 5 bases, 10 bases remained unmatched. In DNA, the CDR3 is TGCAGCGTTGAGTCCCTAGCGGGAGGGCTAACGGAGACCCAGTACTTC. Its translation: CSVESLAGGLTETQYF.

This clonotype was observed a handful of times. Written as DNA, the CDR3 is TGTGCCACCAGCAGCATATCCGCGGGCAAAAACACTGAAGCTTTCTTT. This gives the protein CATSSISAGKNTEAFF. V is TRBV15 and J is TRBJ1-1; D not certain. CDR3 length equals 16 residues. CDR1 is LNHNV, CDR2 YYDKDF, per germline (reference sequence). The V end was cut by 3 bases, the J end by 2 bases, with 16 bases between.

This clonotype appeared many times. DNA for the CDR3: TGTGCCAGCAGACCCTTTGATCTGAACACTGAAGCTTTCTTT. It translates to CASRPFDLNTEAFF. V is TRBV9 and J is TRBJ1-1; D unresolved. Germline V gene lookup returns CDR1 SGDLS and CDR2 YYNGEE. The CDR3 runs 14 residues. V was cut by 5 bases and J by 0 bases, with 11 bases left in between.

A few counts support this clonotype. At one of its ends the junction is not consistent with the germline gene, which may arise from a read error. The V and J genes are TRBV6-5 and TRBJ1-1, with no clear D. This CDR3 has 16 residues. Germline lookup yields CDR1 MNHEY and CDR2 SVGAGI. The DNA of the CDR3 is TGTGCCAGCAGTTACTGGGCAGGAGAGGAGAACGCTGAAGCTTTCTTT. It is translated as CASSYWAGEENAEAFF.

This sequence joins TRBV4-1 and TRBJ2-6, with D uncertain. The germline V and J ends were trimmed by 4 bases and 2 bases, with 9 bases remaining between them. The CDR3 has 15 amino acids. Germline V gene lookup returns CDR1 MGHRA and CDR2 YSYEKL. The DNA of the CDR3 is TGCGCCAGCAGCCCCCTCCGGGCTGGGGCCAACGTCCTGACTTTC. This encodes CASSPLRAGANVLTF.

CDR3 nucleotide sequence: TGTGCCAGCAGCTCACCGGCCGCTACCAATGAGCAGTTCTTC. It is translated as CASSSPAATNEQFF. This chain links TRBV7-6 with TRBJ2-1; D not resolved. V was trimmed by 4 bases and J by 6 bases, leaving 13 bases between them. CDR3 size: 14 residues. Germline V lookup: CDR1 SGHVS, CDR2 FNYEAQ.

This clonotype was observed at least ten times. The genes are TRBV12-3 or TRBV12-4 and TRBJ2-3; tentative D call: TRBD2 (5 bases). V was clipped by 3 bases and J by 3 bases, with 10 bases between them. The length of the CDR3 is 14 residues. The CDR3 region is CASSLAGKTDTQYF. The CDR3 nucleotides read TGTGCCAGCAGTTTGGCCGGGAAAACAGATACGCAGTATTTT.

This chain connects TRBV5-1 to TRBJ2-1; D is ambiguous. This CDR3 is 16 amino acids long. The germline V gene encodes CDR1 SGHRS and CDR2 YFSETQ. The V and J ends lost 4 bases and 3 bases respectively, with 17 bases between them. Here the CDR3 reads CASSPSQGRDYNEQFF. In nucleotides, the CDR3 is TGCGCCAGCAGCCCCTCGCAAGGTCGCGACTACAATGAGCAGTTCTTC. Looking up the rest from reference TRBV5-1 and TRBJ2-1 gives the full variable domain: KAGVTQTPRYLIKTRGQQVTLSCSPISGHRSVSWYQQTPGQGLQFLFEYFSETQRNKGNFPGRFSGRQFSNSRSEMNVSTLELGDSALYLCASSPSQGRDYNEQFFGPGTRLTVL.

This clonotype has only a few counts. This chain connects TRBV15 to TRBJ1-2; 10 nucleotides match TRBD1. The CDR3 runs 16 residues. CDR1 is LNHNV, CDR2 YYDKDF, per germline (reference sequence). V shed 0 bases, J shed 5 bases, and the junction held 6 bases outside the gene matches. The CDR3 protein is CATSREGTGAGYGYTF. The CDR3 DNA follows: TGTGCCACCAGCAGAGAAGGGACAGGGGCTGGGTATGGCTACACCTTC.

This clonotype was observed a few times. The chain couples TRBV20-1 to TRBJ2-5; 12 bases align to TRBD2. The CDR3 loop spans 15 amino acids. With 3 bases clipped from V and 5 bases from J, the junction kept 7 bases outside the gene matches. Germline V gives CDR1 DFQATT, CDR2 SNEGSKA (reference sequence). Here the CDR3 DNA reads TGCAGTGCTAGGCCTAGCGGGGGGGATTGGGAGACCCAGTACTTC. Protein product: CSARPSGGDWETQYF.

This clonotype has just a few counts. The gene calls are TRBV29-1 and TRBJ2-7, with no clear D. CDR1 and CDR2 (germline): SQVTM, ANQGSEA. Trimming cost V 0 bases and J 0 bases, with 15 bases left between them. CDR3 length: 16 residues. The CDR3 region has the DNA TGCAGCGTTGAAGATAAAGAGACAAACCTCTCCTACGAGCAGTACTTC. This translates into CSVEDKETNLSYEQYF.

Points on this clonotype: An end of the junction does not agree with germline; a read error may underlie this. The chain couples TRBV13 to TRBJ2-7; D possibly corresponds to TRBD2 (6 bases). CDR1 and CDR2 (germline): PRHDT, FYEKMQ (reference sequence). The CDR3 is 12 residues long. In DNA, the CDR3 is TGTGCCAGCAGCATAGGGACTTGGGAGCAGTACTTC. It translates to CASSIGTWEQYF.

The chain employs TRBV12-2 and TRBJ2-7; the listed D gene, TRBD1, was not tested against the DNA. TRBV12-2 counts as a pseudogene. This CDR3 is built from 18 residues. The CDR3 nucleotides read TGTGCAAGTCGCTTACCTCCGAGGTTCCAGGGGGAGAACTACGAGCAGTACGTC. It yields the protein CASRLPPRFQGENYEQYV.

The table lists this clonotype with many counts. The genes are TRBV12-3 or TRBV12-4 and TRBJ2-5; D is possibly TRBD2 (6 bases). The CDR3 length is 14 residues. V lost 6 bases and J lost 5, with 16 bases in between. CDR3 protein: CASRPGLREETQYF. The DNA of the CDR3 is TGTGCCAGCAGGCCGGGACTGAGAGAGGAGACCCAGTACTTC.

J is TRBJ2-2 and V is TRBV2, with no clear D. Trimming took 8 bases from V and 1 from J, leaving 5 bases between them. The CDR3 totals 12 residues. Germline CDR1 and CDR2: SNHLY and FYNNEI. CDR3 in amino acids: CASLKNTGELFF. The DNA for the CDR3 is TGTGCCAGCCTTAAGAACACCGGGGAGCTGTTTTTT. Supplemented by reference TRBV2 and TRBJ2-2, the full variable domain reads EPEVTQTPSHQVTQMGQEVILRCVPISNHLYFYWYRQILGQKVEFLVSFYNNEISEKSEIFDDQFSVERPDGSNFTLKIRSTKLEDSAMYFCASLKNTGELFFGEGSRLTVL.

The rearrangement joins TRBV21-1 to TRBJ2-7; the table's D call TRBD1 went unverified against the DNA. TRBV21-1 is deemed a pseudogene. CDR3 size: 13 residues. The DNA of the CDR3 is TGTGCCAGCAACGGACCCCCACGTGACGAGCAGTACGTC. Its protein is CASNGPPRDEQYV.

V usage is TRBV3-1 and J usage is TRBJ2-2; 13 positions match TRBD2. The V and J ends lost 4 bases and 9 bases, in that order; junction bases with no gene match: 2. Germline CDR1 LGHDT, CDR2 YNNKEL (reference sequence). CDR3 size: 14 residues. CDR3 DNA: TGTGCCAGCAGCCCCGGGACTAGCGGGAGGGAGCTGTTTTTT. Its protein is CASSPGTSGRELFF.

This clonotype turned up a few times. V gene TRBV12-3 or TRBV12-4 combines with J gene TRBJ2-2; TRBD2 aligns across 14 bases. The CDR3 is 21 residues long. V lost 2 bases, J lost 0 bases, and 11 bases stayed unmatched. The CDR3 nucleotides read TGTGCCAGCAGTTTATTGGCGGGACTAGCGGGAGTGGGGACGAACACCGGGGAGCTGTTTTTT. Translating gives CASSLLAGLAGVGTNTGELFF.

This chain links TRBV4-1 with TRBJ1-1, with D uncertain. There are 15 residues in the CDR3. CDR1 and CDR2 (germline): MGHRA, YSYEKL. Trimming removed 0 bases at V and 1 base at J, with 9 bases between. CDR3 DNA sequence: TGCGCCAGCAGCCAAGATGACGGAAAGAACACTGAAGCTTTCTTT. This sequence encodes CASSQDDGKNTEAFF.

The CDR3 sequence is CASTGKTSGIVDLGEQYF. DNA of the CDR3: TGTGCCAGCACAGGGAAGACTAGCGGGATCGTGGACCTGGGAGAGCAGTACTTC. The chain couples TRBV28 to TRBJ2-7, with 11 bases fitting TRBD2. This CDR3 is 18 amino acids long. The J segment lost 7 bases and the V segment lost 7 bases, leaving 21 bases of the junction unmatched. Germline loops: CDR1 MDHEN, CDR2 SYDVKM.

This clonotype was observed a few times. The genes are TRBV6-2 or TRBV6-3 and TRBJ1-2; perhaps TRBD1 as D (5 bases). CDR3 length: 15 amino acids. Germline assignment: CDR1 MNHEY and CDR2 SVGEGT. V was pared by 0 bases and J by 3 bases, with 11 bases between. CDR3 loop: CASSYSTGPDYGYTF. CDR3 sequence (DNA): TGTGCCAGCAGTTACTCGACGGGGCCTGACTATGGCTACACCTTC.

This clonotype has a count of ten or more. This chain uses TRBV7-9 with TRBJ2-1, with D possibly called TRBD1 or TRBD2 (6 bases each). CDR3 length: 15 residues. CDR1 and CDR2 (germline): SEHNR, FQNEAQ (reference sequence). V was trimmed by 5 bases and J by 5 bases, leaving 16 bases between them. The chain's CDR3 is CASSILGGRNNEQFF. CDR3 in DNA: TGTGCCAGCAGCATCCTAGGGGGGCGAAACAATGAGCAGTTCTTC.